This T cell receptor (beta chain) was retrieved from a study of shared clonotypes between healthy human individuals (dated by TCRdb to about 2020). Notes on the research overall: A couple of women and a few men aged 18 to 49 years were included in the cohort. For each donor, three plates each were used for CD4 naive and CD4 memory, two plates were used for CD8 naive, and one plate was used for CD8 memory. To estimate repertoire size and how much clonotypes are shared between individuals, the study performed deep sequencing of blood TCR repertoires from 4 to 6 healthy adults. To increase sequencing depth and limit assay-specific biases, different laboratories used diverse techniques to prepare libraries and sequence TCR repertoires. Per donor, leukapheresis produced somewhere between about 0.94 and 8.9 billion PBMCs. General findings and caveats noted by the study authors: About 5% of naive CD4, roughly 3.6% of naive CD8, around 2.3% of memory CD4, and 0.35% to 0.4% of memory CD8 clonotypes were shared across a few donors. Sampling was restricted to blood, and TCR repertoires in tissue are likely to differ from TCR repertoires in blood. Incomplete sequencing was indicated by rarefaction of sorted-subset datasets, despite the large sequencing depth. Estimated clonotype richness was generally larger for naive than for memory subsets. Because the study included only a small number of donors, the genetic and exposure-history diversity represented was limited. Pairwise subsampling led to the expectation that sequencing depth would affect the degree of clonotype sharing among donors. Compared with non-shared clonotypes, clonotypes shared by all four sorted-subset donors had higher generation probabilities.

Using the deep immunoSEQ assay, TCR CDR3 regions were amplified from genomic DNA by multiplex PCR. For each cell subset, the extracted genomic DNA was distributed evenly across all wells of several immunoSEQ 96-well plates, and each plate served as one replicate. For sorted subsets, 200 to 250 ng genomic DNA, equal to 30,000 to 35,000 T cell genomes, was loaded into each replicate PCR. Purified libraries were measured with a Qubit 3.0 fluorometer, size-checked on a Bioanalyzer 2100, and measured again with the KAPA Library Quantification kit. Every immunoSEQ 96-well plate was sequenced on a dedicated single-read 150-cycle Illumina NextSeq 550 flow cell. For the original study's pipeline: The immunoSEQ output contained only junctional sequences without quality scores, so filtering could not match that applied to full-length reads. Sequences were annotated with PyIR, a Python wrapper for IgBLAST v1.9, using IMGT germline references to assign V/J genes and CDR3. Reads were filtered out if the reads had weak V/J assignments (E-value above 1e-6), no CDR3, stop codons, out-of-frame junctions, or ambiguous translated residues. V3J clonotypes were defined as sequences sharing an identical inferred V gene, J gene, and CDR3 amino acid sequence. The percentage overlap between two repertoires was calculated by dividing the number of shared unique clonotypes by the size of the smaller repertoire. RTK rarefaction, the Chao1 estimator, and Recon v2.1 estimates of unobserved clonotypes were used to assess repertoire richness. Generation probabilities were computed with OLGA for all TCRbeta clonotypes obtained by the gDNA method from four donors. TCRdb took this table from immuneACCESS and kept in-frame rearrangements with V and J called. Such tables lack part of the clones; where checked against another copy, unresolved V genes explain under half of the gap, and the rest is unexplained. V, J and clone size were drawn from that table, and D and trimming were deduced from the DNA. This sample lists 950,000 to 1,100,000 clones; roughly 70% were detected once. The ten largest clones capture about 1.5% of the sample.

The donors were healthy, HIV-negative adults with no recently reported acute infections or vaccinations. Every donor was a Caucasian adult residing in Nashville, Tennessee, USA. CD4+ T cells were enriched through magnetic negative selection, after which naive cells were positively selected on CD45RA and the remaining negative fraction served as the memory subset. Blood was collected by leukapheresis, and PBMCs were isolated by Ficoll-Histopaque density gradient centrifugation and then cryopreserved in liquid nitrogen vapor phase. Analytical flow cytometry was used to check the purity and quantity of every magnetically sorted T cell population. Each sorted fraction had its genomic DNA isolated and then quantified by UV absorbance on a Nanodrop 2000c. Counted from cysteine to phenylalanine, this CDR3 has 16 amino acids. The read is trimmed to its CDR3 DNA, 48 bases read in frame from base 1. Taken from the germline V gene, the CDR1 and CDR2 loops are MNHEY and SVGAGI. Trimming takes 0 bases off V and 4 bases off J; junction bases not matched to a gene: 5.

Comment on this clone: The clone's antigen remains unknown. Base qualities are not recorded, but no much larger clone differs from it by a single base.

The sequence joins TRBV6-5 to TRBJ2-7, with 11 central nucleotides matching TRBD1. The sequence was obtained from a man aged 18-30 years in good health. Input material: memory CD4+ T cells sorted from blood. The cell subset or site tag for this specimen amounts to: CD45RA-negative fraction. The bases read TGTGCCAGCAGTTACTCGAGGGACAGGGGGAGGTACGAGCAGTACTTC. It specifies CASSYSRDRGRYEQYF.